This T cell receptor (beta chain) was identified in a study of identical twins. Study-level results: Recombination models fit unrelated individuals' TCR alpha sharing but underestimated twins'.

This clonotype was detected many times. Its antigen is not identified. Germline-derived CDR1 and CDR2 are SGHRS and YFSETQ. This CDR3 contains 14 residues. V was clipped by 0 bases and J by 5 bases, with 9 bases between them. TCRdb re-called the 5' RACE reads through MiXCR, storing one row per CDR3 protein. The data contain about 100,000 distinct CDR3 sequences, 5.5% to 7% of them singletons. Sequencing was performed on memory T cells sorted from blood. The chain uses TRBV5-1 and TRBJ1-5; no definite D call. This receptor was taken from a woman aged 50 to 60 in good health. The CDR3 sequence is CASSLGGSYQPQHF. DNA of the CDR3: TGCGCCAGCAGCTTGGGGGGAAGCTATCAGCCCCAGCATTTT.